The clone carrying this T cell receptor (beta chain) was detected ten times or more. This record comes from a study of T-cell reconstitution after alpha-beta-depleted transplantation in children. The CDR3 contains 13 residues. The germline CDR1 and CDR2 sequences are SQVTM and ANQGSEA. Trimming removed 6 bases from V and 12 bases from J, with 23 bases in between. Unique molecular identifiers were incorporated during preparation of the TCRbeta library. TCRdb re-analysed the PCR reads in MiXCR, keeping a single row per CDR3 protein. The sample has almost 400,000 distinct CDR3 sequences, just over 20% seen once; the top ten hold 3.8%.

This sequence originates from a human donor who donated a stem cell graft to a child with acute myeloid leukemia. This rearrangement joins TRBV29-1 to TRBJ2-5; maybe TRBD1 (6 bases). The starting material was PBMCs from the stem cell graft donor, obtained from the stem cell graft. The CDR3 protein is CSVATLGTPVKYF. The DNA for the CDR3 is TGCAGCGTAGCAACCCTCGGGACACCCGTAAAGTACTTC.